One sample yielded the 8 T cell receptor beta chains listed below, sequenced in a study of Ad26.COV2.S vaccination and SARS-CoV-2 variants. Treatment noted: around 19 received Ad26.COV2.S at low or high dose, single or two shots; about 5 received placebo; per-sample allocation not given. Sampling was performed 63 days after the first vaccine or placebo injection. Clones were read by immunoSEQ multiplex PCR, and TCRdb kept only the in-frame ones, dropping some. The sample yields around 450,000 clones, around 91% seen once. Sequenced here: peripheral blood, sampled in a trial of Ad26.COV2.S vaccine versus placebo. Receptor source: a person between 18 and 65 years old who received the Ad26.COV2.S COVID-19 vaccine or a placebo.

The CDR3 region has the DNA TGTGCCACCAGCAGAGACAGGACATCCTACGAGCAGTACTTC. This translates into CATSRDRTSYEQYF. The chain carries TRBV15 and TRBJ2-7; D might be TRBD1 (5 bases). CDR3 size: 14 residues. Germline CDR1 and CDR2: LNHNV and YYDKDF (reference sequence). V was pared by 0 bases and J by 1 base, with 7 bases between.

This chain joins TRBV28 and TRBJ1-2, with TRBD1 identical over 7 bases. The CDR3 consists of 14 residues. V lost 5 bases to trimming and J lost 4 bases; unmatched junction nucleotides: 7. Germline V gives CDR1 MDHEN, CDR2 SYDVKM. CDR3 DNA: TGTGCCAGCAGTCCCAGGGGGGCAGGCTATGGCTACACCTTC. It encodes CASSPRGAGYGYTF.

CDR3 protein: CASSLKGDSEQFF. The CDR3 bases are TGTGCCAGCAGTTTGAAGGGAGACAGTGAGCAGTTCTTC. The chain is built from TRBV12-3 or TRBV12-4 and TRBJ2-1; D possibly uses TRBD1 or TRBD2 (5 bases each). The CDR3 runs to 13 residues. V was shortened by 3 bases and J by 9 bases, with 12 bases between the two germline ends.

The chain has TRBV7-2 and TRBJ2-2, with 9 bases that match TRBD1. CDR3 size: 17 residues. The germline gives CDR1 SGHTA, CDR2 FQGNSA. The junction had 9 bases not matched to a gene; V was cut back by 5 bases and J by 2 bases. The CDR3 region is CASSPDEGQGNTGELFF. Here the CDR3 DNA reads TGTGCCAGCAGCCCCGACGAGGGACAGGGAAACACCGGGGAGCTGTTTTTT.

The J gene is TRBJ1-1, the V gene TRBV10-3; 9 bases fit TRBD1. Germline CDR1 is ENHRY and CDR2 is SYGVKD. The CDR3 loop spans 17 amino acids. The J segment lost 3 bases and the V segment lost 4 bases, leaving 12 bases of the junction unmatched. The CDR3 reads CAISASGTGNWHTEAFF. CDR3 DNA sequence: TGTGCCATCAGTGCCTCCGGGACAGGGAACTGGCACACTGAAGCTTTCTTT.

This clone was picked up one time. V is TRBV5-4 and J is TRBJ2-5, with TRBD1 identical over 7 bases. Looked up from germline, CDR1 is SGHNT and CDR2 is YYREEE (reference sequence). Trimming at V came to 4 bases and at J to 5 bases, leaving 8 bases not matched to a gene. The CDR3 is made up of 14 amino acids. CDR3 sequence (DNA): TGTGCCAGCAGCGTGACAGGGAGCTGGGAGACCCAGTACTTC. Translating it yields CASSVTGSWETQYF.

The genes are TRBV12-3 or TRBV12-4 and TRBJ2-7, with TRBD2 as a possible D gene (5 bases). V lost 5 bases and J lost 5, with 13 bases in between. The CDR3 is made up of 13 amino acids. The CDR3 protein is CASSPGVRDEQYF. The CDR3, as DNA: TGTGCCAGCAGTCCCGGGGTCCGGGACGAGCAGTACTTC.

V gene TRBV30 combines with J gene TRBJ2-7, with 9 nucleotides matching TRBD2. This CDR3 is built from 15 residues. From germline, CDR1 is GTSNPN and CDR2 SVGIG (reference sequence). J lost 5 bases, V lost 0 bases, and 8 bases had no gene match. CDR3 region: CAWSVLSGSSNEQYF. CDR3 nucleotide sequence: TGTGCCTGGAGTGTACTTAGCGGGAGCAGCAACGAGCAGTACTTC.